The 22 T cell receptor beta chains below come from one sample, sequenced in a study of blood T cell repertoires in COVID-19. This table comes from immunoSEQ multiplex PCR, and its TCRdb copy is limited to in-frame clones, with some not included. The sample includes 130,000 to 150,000 clones, less than 90% of them seen just once. The sequenced sample consisted of peripheral blood. The receptors were gathered from a human donor in a cohort sampled during active COVID-19.

This sequence joins TRBV5-4 and TRBJ2-7; 13 nucleotides align to TRBD2. This CDR3 has 13 amino acids. The V gene's germline CDR1 is SGHNT and CDR2 YYREEE (reference sequence). Trimming removed 7 bases from V and 5 bases from J; junction bases left unmatched: 3. CDR3 DNA sequence: TGTGCCAGCCAACTAGCGGGGGGGGACGAGCAGTACTTC. Translation: CASQLAGGDEQYF.

The V and J genes are TRBV18 and TRBJ1-1; the D is unclear. Trimming took 2 bases from V and 3 from J, leaving 10 bases between them. In germline, CDR1 is KGHSH, CDR2 LQKENI. The CDR3 covers 14 residues. The CDR3 loop reads CASSPKQSDTEAFF. CDR3 nucleotide sequence: TGTGCCAGCTCACCAAAACAGTCAGACACTGAAGCTTTCTTT.

This rearrangement joins TRBV18 to TRBJ2-7; a weak D match, TRBD1 (6 bases). The CDR3 has 16 amino acids. The V end lost 2 bases, the J end lost 2 bases, and 16 bases lay between the germline ends. Germline V gene data show CDR1 as KGHSH and CDR2 as LQKENI. CDR3 sequence (DNA): TGTGCCAGCTCACCATTCCCCAGGGGCACGCCCTACGAGCAGTACTTC. Protein sequence: CASSPFPRGTPYEQYF.

The rearrangement links TRBV9 to TRBJ2-7, with 9 bases that match TRBD1. After removal of 0 bases from V and 1 base from J, the junction contained 2 bases not matched to a gene. The CDR3 is 15 amino acids. CDR1 SGDLS and CDR2 YYNGEE come from the germline V gene. CDR3 DNA: TGTGCCAGCAGCGTAGAAGGGACAGGGTCCTACGAGCAGTACTTC. Amino acids: CASSVEGTGSYEQYF.

CDR3 DNA sequence: TGTGCCAGCAGTTCCGGGGGAAATGAGCAGTTCTTC. Its translation is CASSSGGNEQFF. The rearrangement links TRBV6-6 to TRBJ2-1; tentative D call: TRBD2 (6 bases). Germline lookup yields CDR1 MNHNY and CDR2 SVGAGI (reference sequence). The CDR3 is 12 residues long. V was shortened by 4 bases and J by 7 bases, with 8 bases between the two germline ends.

The J gene is TRBJ2-2, the V gene TRBV6-4; the D is unclear. The V gene lost 3 bases and the J gene lost 5 bases, with 7 bases spanning the gap. Per the germline V gene, CDR1 is MRHNA and CDR2 is SNTAGT. CDR3 size: 13 residues. In nucleotides, the CDR3 is TGTGCCAGCAGTGATAGCCCGACCGGGGAGCTGTTTTTT. Its protein is CASSDSPTGELFF.

The rearrangement links TRBV7-6 to TRBJ1-2; 10 bases are shared with TRBD1. After removal of 4 bases from V and 8 bases from J, the junction contained 4 bases not matched to a gene. Looked up from germline, CDR1 is SGHVS and CDR2 is FNYEAQ. The CDR3 has 13 residues. CDR3 nucleotides: TGTGCCAGCAGCTGGGGACAGGGGAACGGCTACACCTTC. Translated: CASSWGQGNGYTF.

V usage is TRBV7-2 and J usage is TRBJ1-1; 8 bases are a match to TRBD1. The CDR3 runs 13 residues. Germline V gene lookup returns CDR1 SGHTA and CDR2 FQGNSA. Germline trimming cut 5 bases from V and 5 bases from J; bases unmatched to any gene: 4. CDR3 in DNA: TGTGCCAGCAGCAGGACAGGGCGGACTGAAGCTTTCTTT. It yields the protein CASSRTGRTEAFF.

This chain joins TRBV3-1 (or the pseudogene TRBV3-2) and TRBJ1-6; 9 nucleotides align to TRBD1. Germline V CDR1 and CDR2: LGHDT, YNNKEL (reference sequence). The V segment lost 4 bases and the J segment 4 bases; nucleotides outside the gene matches: 2. CDR3 length: 15 amino acids. This CDR3 reads CASSPGQGYNSPLHF. The CDR3 DNA follows: TGTGCCAGCAGCCCCGGACAGGGGTATAATTCACCCCTCCACTTT.

V is TRBV4-1 and J is TRBJ1-4, with 7 bases lining up with TRBD1. V trimming: 4 bases; J trimming: 4 bases; junction bases outside the gene matches: 9. There are 16 residues in the CDR3. Germline CDR1 and CDR2: MGHRA and YSYEKL. The CDR3 here is CASSPVRPGGNEKLFF. CDR3 in DNA: TGCGCCAGCAGCCCCGTTCGGCCAGGGGGTAATGAAAAACTGTTTTTT.

This clone was seen once. V is TRBV11-2 and J is TRBJ2-1; 7 bases map to TRBD1. Trimming at V came to 2 bases and at J to 4 bases, leaving 8 bases not matched to a gene. Per germline, CDR1 SGHAT and CDR2 FQNNGV. The CDR3 has 16 amino acids. DNA for the CDR3: TGTGCCAGCAGCTTACTCGGACAGGCGGTTTACAATGAGCAGTTCTTC. It is translated as CASSLLGQAVYNEQFF.

The chain uses TRBV27 and TRBJ2-7; TRBD1 aligns across 9 bases. The CDR3 extends over 15 amino acids. V lost 4 bases to trimming and J lost 2 bases; unmatched junction nucleotides: 6. Germline-derived CDR1 and CDR2 are MNHEY and SMNVEV (reference sequence). CDR3 nucleotides: TGTGCCAGCAGTTACCGACAGGGGGGAACCTACGAGCAGTACTTC. It yields the protein CASSYRQGGTYEQYF.

The V and J genes are TRBV6-5 and TRBJ2-1; perhaps TRBD2 as D (6 bases). This CDR3 is 16 amino acids long. Germline lookup yields CDR1 MNHEY and CDR2 SVGAGI. V was pared by 2 bases and J by 4 bases, with 15 bases between. The CDR3 DNA reads TGTGCCAGCAGTTACAAAGGAGGCGGGGATTACAATGAGCAGTTCTTC. Protein product: CASSYKGGGDYNEQFF.

The J gene is TRBJ2-7, the V gene TRBV28; no clear D gene. V dropped 10 bases and J dropped 1 base, with 20 bases sitting between them. This CDR3 has 15 amino acids. Germline V gene lookup returns CDR1 MDHEN and CDR2 SYDVKM. CDR3 loop: CATESLSRISYEQYF. The DNA of the CDR3 is TGTGCCACTGAAAGCCTGTCCCGCATTTCCTACGAGCAGTACTTC.

The V call is TRBV4-3, the J call TRBJ1-2; 7 bases are shared with TRBD1. With 0 bases clipped from V and 4 bases from J, the junction kept 5 bases outside the gene matches. The CDR3 extends over 15 amino acids. Germline V lookup: CDR1 LGHNA, CDR2 YSLEER. CDR3 sequence: CASSQDGDRAYGYTF. The CDR3 DNA reads TGCGCCAGCAGCCAAGATGGAGACAGGGCCTATGGCTACACCTTC.

V is TRBV13 and J is TRBJ1-2; no reliable D call. CDR3 length: 18 residues. Trimming shortened V by 7 bases and J by 0 bases, and 24 bases separated the two germline ends. The germline V gene encodes CDR1 PRHDT and CDR2 FYEKMQ (reference sequence). The CDR3 nucleotides are TGTGCCAGCACCGAAAGACGGCGTACAGATTTTACTAACTATGGCTACACCTTC. Translated, it gives CASTERRRTDFTNYGYTF.

The chain employs TRBV6-2 or TRBV6-3 and TRBJ2-7; perhaps TRBD1 as D (6 bases). V lost 4 bases to trimming and J lost 7 bases, with 20 bases between them. Germline CDR1 is MNHEY and CDR2 is SVGEGT. The length of the CDR3 is 15 residues. DNA for the CDR3: TGTGCCAGCAGTTCATTGGGACATACTCCTGGGGAGCAGTACTTC. It yields the protein CASSSLGHTPGEQYF.

The chain couples TRBV5-4 to TRBJ2-5, with a tentative D call TRBD2 (7 bases). V was pared by 2 bases and J by 2 bases, with 16 bases between. The CDR3 is 16 residues long. Germline V gene data show CDR1 as SGHNT and CDR2 as YYREEE (reference sequence). The CDR3 DNA reads as TGTGCCAGCAGCTTTCGGCTAAGGGGGGGACAAGAGACCCAGTACTTC. The encoded protein is CASSFRLRGGQETQYF.

The chain links TRBV14 to TRBJ2-3; 10 bases align to TRBD1. The CDR3 runs to 18 residues. The V and J ends lost 5 bases and 3 bases, in that order; junction bases with no gene match: 14. Germline V gives CDR1 SGHDN, CDR2 FVKESK. This chain's CDR3 is CASSLLRRQGAGTDTQYF. The CDR3 bases are TGTGCCAGCAGCTTACTCCGGCGACAGGGGGCGGGTACAGATACGCAGTATTTT.

This rearrangement joins TRBV2 to TRBJ2-7; D is possibly TRBD1 (6 bases). Trimming removed 4 bases from V and 7 bases from J, with 17 bases in between. There are 14 residues in the CDR3. From germline, CDR1 is SNHLY and CDR2 FYNNEI. CDR3: CASSGQVATGEQYF. The DNA of the CDR3 is TGTGCCAGCAGTGGACAGGTCGCGACGGGAGAGCAGTACTTC.

This chain links TRBV20-1 with TRBJ2-1, with 9 nucleotides matching TRBD2. This CDR3 region has 17 residues. The trim removed 3 bases at V and 5 bases at J, leaving 14 bases unmatched. Germline values: CDR1 DFQATT, CDR2 SNEGSKA (reference sequence). The CDR3 spells CSASGDPRAGGNNEQFF. Written as DNA, the CDR3 is TGCAGTGCTAGTGGGGACCCCCGAGCGGGGGGTAACAATGAGCAGTTCTTC.

The CDR3 DNA sequence: TGTGCCAGCAGCTTGTCTAGCGCTGGCACAGATACGCAGTATTTT. It is translated as CASSLSSAGTDTQYF. The rearrangement links TRBV5-4 to TRBJ2-3; possibly TRBD2 for D (6 bases). Trimming left V 1 base short and J 1 base short, with 10 bases between. The CDR3 is 15 residues long. CDR1 is SGHNT, CDR2 YYREEE, per germline (reference sequence).